This TCR beta chain stems from a study of CD8 T cells in ankylosing spondylitis. From the 5' RACE reads, TCRdb called clonotypes with MiXCR, one entry per CDR3 protein. The data hold a few hundred thousand distinct CDR3 sequences, with approximately 12% observed a single time. Trimming cost V 5 bases and J 8 bases; bases outside gene matches: 10. The CDR3 is made up of 15 amino acids. Germline CDR1 reads SGHVS; CDR2 reads FQNEAQ. This clonotype was found a few times. This sequence was found in a male donor with ankylosing spondylitis or in good health (not recorded which). The specimen was blood, either unsorted or a sorted T cell fraction (not recorded which). The chain uses TRBV7-8 and TRBJ2-3; 10 bases map to TRBD2. The CDR3 sequence: CASSRETSGAGTQYF. The CDR3 DNA is TGTGCCAGCAGCCGCGAAACTAGCGGGGCCGGTACGCAGTATTTT.